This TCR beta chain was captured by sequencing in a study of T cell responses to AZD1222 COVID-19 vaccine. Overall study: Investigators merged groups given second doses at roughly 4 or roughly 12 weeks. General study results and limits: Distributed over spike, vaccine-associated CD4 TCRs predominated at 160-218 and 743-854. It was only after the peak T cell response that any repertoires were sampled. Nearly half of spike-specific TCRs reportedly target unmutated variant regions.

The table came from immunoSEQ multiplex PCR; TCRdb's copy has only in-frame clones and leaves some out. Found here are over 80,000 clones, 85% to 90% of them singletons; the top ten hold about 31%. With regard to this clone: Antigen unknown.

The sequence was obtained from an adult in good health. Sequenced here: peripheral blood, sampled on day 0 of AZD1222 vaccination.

This CDR3 is CAWSVVQGVNTEAFF. The CDR3 DNA follows: TGTGCCTGGAGTGTGGTCCAGGGAGTGAACACTGAAGCTTTCTTT. This rearrangement joins TRBV30 to TRBJ1-1; the D gene is possibly TRBD1 (5 bases). Germline CDR1 reads GTSNPN; CDR2 reads SVGIG (reference sequence). This CDR3 has 15 amino acids. V was trimmed by 0 bases and J by 0 bases, leaving 11 bases between them.